Shown below are 17 T cell receptor beta chains from a single sample sequenced in a study of T cell responses to AZD1222 COVID-19 vaccine. Profiled with immunoSEQ multiplex PCR; TCRdb holds only in-frame clones, not every one. The data contain 160,000 or so clones, 80% to 90% of them singletons. Sample: peripheral blood, taken 28 days after the second dose of the MenACWY control vaccine. These receptors all come from an adult who received the MenACWY meningococcal vaccine as a control.

The chain is built from TRBV10-2 and TRBJ2-7, with a possible D match to TRBD1 (5 bases). Germline lookup yields CDR1 WSHSY and CDR2 SAAADI. V was trimmed by 3 bases and J by 7 bases, leaving 13 bases between them. The CDR3 sequence is 13 residues long. DNA for the CDR3: TGCGCCAGCAGTGATCTCGAGACAGCTGAGCAGTACTTC. As protein: CASSDLETAEQYF.

This sequence joins TRBV21-1 and TRBJ2-7. TRBV21-1 corresponds to a pseudogene. This CDR3 comprises 13 residues. The CDR3 sequence is CASRDRYVYEQYF. DNA of the CDR3: TGTGCCAGCAGGGACCGGTACGTCTACGAGCAGTACTTC.

In its sample, this clone was seen a few times. V is TRBV19 and J is TRBJ2-2, with no clear D. This CDR3 is built from 12 residues. Germline loops: CDR1 LNHDA, CDR2 SQIVND (reference sequence). Trimming pared 5 bases from V and 7 bases from J, leaving 8 bases between. The CDR3 reads CASSSLVGELFF. The CDR3 region has the DNA TGTGCCAGTAGTTCCCTTGTCGGGGAGCTGTTTTTT.

The genes are TRBV3-1 (or the pseudogene TRBV3-2) and TRBJ1-2; no definite D call. With 1 base removed from V and 6 bases from J, the gap between germline ends came to 9 bases. The CDR3 runs 13 residues. Germline V gene sequence: CDR1 LGHDT, CDR2 YNNKEL (reference sequence). The CDR3 protein is CASSQGHADGYTF. CDR3 bases: TGTGCCAGCAGCCAAGGTCACGCGGATGGCTACACCTTC.

DNA for the CDR3: TGTGCCAGCAGCGGGAAGACAGGACCGAACACCGGGGAGCTGTTTTTT. Translation: CASSGKTGPNTGELFF. The chain combines TRBV9 with TRBJ2-2; TRBD1 might be the D (6 bases). V dropped 3 bases and J dropped 0 bases, with 12 bases sitting between them. Per germline, CDR1 SGDLS and CDR2 YYNGEE. CDR3 length equals 16 residues.

In DNA, the CDR3 is TGTGCCAGCAGTTCTGGGGCGCCGGGTGAAAAACTGTTTTTT. This encodes CASSSGAPGEKLFF. The chain uses TRBV28 and TRBJ1-4; weak D call: TRBD1 (5 bases). V gave up 4 bases and J gave up 7 bases, with 13 bases separating them. Germline loops: CDR1 MDHEN, CDR2 SYDVKM. The CDR3 totals 14 residues.

This chain connects TRBV5-1 to TRBJ1-2, with D possibly being TRBD1 (6 bases). Germline loops: CDR1 SGHRS, CDR2 YFSETQ. The CDR3 extends over 16 amino acids. V lost 1 base, J lost 4 bases, and 17 bases lay in between. CDR3 sequence (DNA): TGCGCCAGCAGCTTGTCCGCAGGGGCGCGGATCTATGGCTACACCTTC. Translating gives CASSLSAGARIYGYTF.

Worth noting for this clone: In the same sample, other DNA sequences code for this CDR3. V gene TRBV6-5 combines with J gene TRBJ2-7; 11 bases agree with TRBD2. Trimming cost V 2 bases and J 1 base; bases outside gene matches: 1. Germline V lookup: CDR1 MNHEY, CDR2 SVGAGI. The CDR3 runs to 15 residues. The DNA for the CDR3 is TGTGCCAGCAGTTACGGGACTAGCGGATCCTACGAGCAGTACTTC. Encoded protein: CASSYGTSGSYEQYF.

The gene calls are TRBV2 and TRBJ2-1; 9 bases match TRBD2. This CDR3 spans 15 amino acids. Losses at the gene ends were 1 base for V and 5 bases for J; bases not matched to a gene: 3. Looked up from germline, CDR1 is SNHLY and CDR2 is FYNNEI. The CDR3 loop is CASSEVIAGDNEQFF. In DNA, the CDR3 is TGTGCCAGCAGTGAAGTAATAGCGGGGGACAATGAGCAGTTCTTC.

As regards this clone: One junction end disagrees with the germline gene, perhaps due to a read error. The chain joins TRBV6-5 to TRBJ1-5, with D hard to call. The CDR3 contains 14 residues. Germline CDR1 is MNHEY and CDR2 is SVGAGI. The DNA for the CDR3 is TGTGCCAGCAATTACCGGGCCTCGGGTCAGCCCCAGCATTTT. Protein product: CASNYRASGQPQHF.

The chain carries TRBV24-1 and TRBJ2-7, with 7 bases fitting TRBD1. Germline V lookup: CDR1 KGHDR, CDR2 SFDVKD. Unmatched junction bases numbered 16, after V lost 10 bases and J lost 2 bases. This CDR3 is 16 amino acids long. CDR3 sequence (DNA): TGTGCCACGCCTACACGGCACCGGGACAGAACCTACGAGCAGTACTTC. The encoded protein is CATPTRHRDRTYEQYF.

This clone has just one count. V is TRBV11-3 and J is TRBJ2-5, with 9 bases lining up with TRBD2. The J segment lost 5 bases and the V segment lost 4 bases, leaving 5 bases of the junction unmatched. CDR3 length: 14 amino acids. Per germline, CDR1 SGHNT and CDR2 YENEEA. Here the CDR3 reads CASSSGLARETQYF. The DNA of the CDR3 is TGTGCCAGCAGCTCGGGACTAGCTAGGGAGACCCAGTACTTC. Based on the CDR3 plus reference TRBV11-3 and TRBJ2-5, the full variable domain is EAGVVQSPRYKIIEKKQPVAFWCNPISGHNTLYWYLQNLGQGPELLIRYENEEAVDDSQLPKDRFSAERLKGVDSTLKIQPAELGDSAVYLCASSSGLARETQYFGPGTRLLVL.

The V and J genes are TRBV9 and TRBJ2-1, with 7 bases lining up with TRBD1. CDR3 length equals 15 residues. Germline CDR1 is SGDLS and CDR2 is YYNGEE. The J segment lost 2 bases and the V segment lost 2 bases, leaving 4 bases of the junction unmatched. This CDR3 reads CASSVTGVAYNEQFF. The CDR3 region has the DNA TGTGCCAGCAGCGTCACAGGGGTTGCCTACAATGAGCAGTTCTTC.

This clone was recorded only once. V gene TRBV4-3 combines with J gene TRBJ2-7; D is undetermined. The CDR3 is 16 amino acids. Trimming pared 0 bases from V and 2 bases from J, leaving 14 bases between. CDR1 is LGHNA, CDR2 YSLEER, per germline. CDR3 in amino acids: CASSQDYSPTAYEQYF. The CDR3, as DNA: TGCGCCAGCAGCCAAGATTACTCACCTACCGCCTACGAGCAGTACTTC.

The chain couples TRBV27 to TRBJ2-7; 7 nucleotides align to TRBD1. This CDR3 region has 14 residues. Trimming took 5 bases from V and 7 from J; bases not matched to a gene: 11. The germline V gene encodes CDR1 MNHEY and CDR2 SMNVEV (reference sequence). The CDR3 sequence is CASSGTGARWEQYF. The DNA of the CDR3 is TGTGCCAGCAGTGGAACAGGGGCAAGATGGGAGCAGTACTTC.

The rearrangement uses TRBV7-2 and TRBJ2-7; 12 nucleotides agree with TRBD1. From germline, CDR1 is SGHTA and CDR2 FQGNSA. CDR3 size: 15 residues. The trim removed 5 bases at V and 4 bases at J, leaving 6 bases unmatched. The chain's CDR3 is CASSEGQGAGYEQYF. As DNA, the CDR3 is TGTGCCAGCAGCGAGGGACAGGGGGCGGGGTACGAGCAGTACTTC.

The rearrangement joins TRBV5-6 to TRBJ2-3; D is uncertain. There are 11 residues in the CDR3. Trimming pared 2 bases from V and 7 bases from J, leaving 5 bases between. CDR1 is SGHDT, CDR2 YYEEEE, per germline. The CDR3 sequence: CASSFKNTQYF. The CDR3 nucleotides are TGTGCCAGCAGCTTCAAGAATACGCAGTATTTT. Complete variable domain (other parts from reference TRBV5-6 and TRBJ2-3): DAGVTQSPTHLIKTRGQQVTLRCSPKSGHDTVSWYQQALGQGPQFIFQYYEEEERQRGNFPDRFSGHQFPNYSSELNVNALLLGDSALYLCASSFKNTQYFGPGTRLTVL.